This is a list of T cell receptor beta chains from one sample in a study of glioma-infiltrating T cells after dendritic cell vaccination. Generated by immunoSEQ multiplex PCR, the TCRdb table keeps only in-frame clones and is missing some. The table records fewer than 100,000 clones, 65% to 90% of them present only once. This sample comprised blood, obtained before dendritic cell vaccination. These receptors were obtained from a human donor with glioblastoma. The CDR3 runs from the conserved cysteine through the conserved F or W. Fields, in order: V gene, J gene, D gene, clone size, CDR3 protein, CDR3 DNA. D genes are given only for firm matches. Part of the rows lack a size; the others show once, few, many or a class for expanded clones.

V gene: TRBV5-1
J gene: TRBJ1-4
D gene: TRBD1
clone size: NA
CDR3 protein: CASSGGQTSYEKLFF
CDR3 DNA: TGCGCCAGCAGCGGGGGACAGACCAGTTATGAAAAACTGTTTTTT

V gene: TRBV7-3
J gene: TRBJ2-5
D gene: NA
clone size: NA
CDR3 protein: CASSFAGETQYF
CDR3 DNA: TGTGCCAGCAGCTTTGCGGGAGAGACCCAGTACTTC

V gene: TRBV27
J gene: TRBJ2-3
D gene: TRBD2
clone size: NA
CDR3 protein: CASSLTSGASTDTQYF
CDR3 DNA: TGTGCCAGCAGTCTCACTAGCGGTGCTAGCACAGATACGCAGTATTTT

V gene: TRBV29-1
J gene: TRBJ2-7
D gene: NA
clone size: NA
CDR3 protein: CSVVGRDSYEQYF
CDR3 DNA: TGCAGCGTTGTGGGCAGGGATTCCTACGAGCAGTACTTC

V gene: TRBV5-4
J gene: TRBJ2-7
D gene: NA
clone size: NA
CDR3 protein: CASSLSGSDYEQYF
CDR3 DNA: TGTGCCAGCAGCTTGTCCGGGAGTGACTACGAGCAGTACTTC

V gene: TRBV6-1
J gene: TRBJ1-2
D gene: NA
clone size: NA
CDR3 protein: CASSTNYGYTF
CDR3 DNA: TGTGCCAGCAGCACTAACTATGGCTACACCTTC

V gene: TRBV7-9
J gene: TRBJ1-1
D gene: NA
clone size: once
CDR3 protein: CASSLLQSTEAFF
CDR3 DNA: TGTGCCAGCAGCTTATTACAGTCCACTGAAGCTTTCTTT

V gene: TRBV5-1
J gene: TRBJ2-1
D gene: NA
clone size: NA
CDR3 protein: CASSWGTGAGEQFF
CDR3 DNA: TGCGCCAGCAGCTGGGGAACTGGGGCAGGCGAGCAGTTCTTC

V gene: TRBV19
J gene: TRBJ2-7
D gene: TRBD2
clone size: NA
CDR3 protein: CASSIESLAGGPHEQYF
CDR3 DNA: TGTGCCAGTAGTATAGAATCACTAGCGGGGGGGCCGCACGAGCAGTACTTC

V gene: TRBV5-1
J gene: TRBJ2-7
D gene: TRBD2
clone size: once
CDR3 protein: CASSSSGFSYEQYF
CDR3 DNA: TGCGCCAGCAGCTCTAGCGGTTTCTCCTACGAGCAGTACTTC

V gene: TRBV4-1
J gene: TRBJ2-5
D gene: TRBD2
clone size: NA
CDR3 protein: CASSQNPSGDQETQYF
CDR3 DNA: TGCGCCAGCAGCCAAAACCCTAGCGGGGACCAAGAGACCCAGTACTTC

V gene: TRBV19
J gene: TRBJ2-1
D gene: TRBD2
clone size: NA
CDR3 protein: CASRDPALAGRGNEQFF
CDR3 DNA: TGTGCCAGTAGAGACCCTGCACTAGCGGGGCGGGGCAATGAGCAGTTCTTC

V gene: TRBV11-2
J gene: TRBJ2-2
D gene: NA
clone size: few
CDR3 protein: CASSLVAVELFF
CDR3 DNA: TGTGCCAGCAGCTTAGTGGCTGTGGAGCTGTTTTTT

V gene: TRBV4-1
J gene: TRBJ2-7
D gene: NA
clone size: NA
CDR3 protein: CASSQGPLLTYEQYF
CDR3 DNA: TGCGCCAGCAGCCAAGGCCCGTTACTGACCTACGAGCAGTACTTC

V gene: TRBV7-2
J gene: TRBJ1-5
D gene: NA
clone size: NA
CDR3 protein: CASSLVSGGTSNQPQHF
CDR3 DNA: TGTGCCAGCAGTCTCGTGTCGGGGGGGACTAGCAATCAGCCCCAGCATTTT

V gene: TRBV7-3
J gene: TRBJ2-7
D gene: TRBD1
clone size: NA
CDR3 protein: CASSLFPGQDSYEQYF
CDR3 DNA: TGTGCCAGCAGCTTATTTCCGGGACAGGACTCCTACGAGCAGTACTTC

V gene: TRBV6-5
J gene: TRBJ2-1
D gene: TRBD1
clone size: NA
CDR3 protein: CASGLDRGDNEQFF
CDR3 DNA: TGTGCCAGCGGGCTTGACAGGGGAGACAATGAGCAGTTCTTC

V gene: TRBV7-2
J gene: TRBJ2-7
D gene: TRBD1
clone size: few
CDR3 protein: CASSSPTGGHYEQYF
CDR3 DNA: TGTGCCAGCAGCTCACCGACAGGGGGGCACTACGAGCAGTACTTC

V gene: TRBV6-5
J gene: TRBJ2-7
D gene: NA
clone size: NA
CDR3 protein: CASSYVGSSYEQYF
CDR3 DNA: TGTGCCAGCAGTTACGTTGGCAGCTCCTACGAGCAGTACTTC

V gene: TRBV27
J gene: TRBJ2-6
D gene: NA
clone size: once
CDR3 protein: CASSSRTYSSGANVLTF
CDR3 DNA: TGTGCCAGCAGCAGTAGGACTTACAGCTCTGGGGCCAACGTCCTGACTTTC

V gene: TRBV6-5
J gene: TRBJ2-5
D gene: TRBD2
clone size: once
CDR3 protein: CASSFGGGEETQYF
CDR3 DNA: TGTGCCAGCAGTTTCGGGGGAGGGGAAGAGACCCAGTACTTC

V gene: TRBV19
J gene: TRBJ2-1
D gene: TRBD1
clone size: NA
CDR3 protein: CASSFMTGAGYNEQFF
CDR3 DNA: TGTGCCAGTAGTTTTATGACAGGGGCAGGCTACAATGAGCAGTTCTTC

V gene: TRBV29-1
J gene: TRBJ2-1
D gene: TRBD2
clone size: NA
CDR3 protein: CSVLWTSGSMNEQFF
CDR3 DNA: TGCAGCGTGCTATGGACTAGCGGGAGTATGAATGAGCAGTTCTTC

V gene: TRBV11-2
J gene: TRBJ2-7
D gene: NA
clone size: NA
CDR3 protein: CASSLDWQGYEQYF
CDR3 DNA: TGTGCCAGCAGCTTAGACTGGCAGGGCTACGAGCAGTACTTC

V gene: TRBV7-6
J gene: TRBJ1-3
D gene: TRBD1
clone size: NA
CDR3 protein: CASSLASRGPGNTIYF
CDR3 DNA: TGTGCCAGCAGCTTAGCTTCCAGGGGGCCAGGAAACACCATATATTTT

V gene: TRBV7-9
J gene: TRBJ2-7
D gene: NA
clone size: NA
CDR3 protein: CASSQIRDTTSYEQYF
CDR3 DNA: TGTGCCAGCAGCCAAATCCGGGACACTACCTCCTACGAGCAGTACTTC

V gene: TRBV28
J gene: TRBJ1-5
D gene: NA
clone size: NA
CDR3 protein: CASSSEGGGTQPQHF
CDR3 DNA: TGTGCCAGCAGTTCGGAGGGTGGGGGTACTCAGCCCCAGCATTTT

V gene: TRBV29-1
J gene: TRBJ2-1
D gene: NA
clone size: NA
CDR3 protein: CSVEWQGLPSSSYNEQFF
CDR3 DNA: TGCAGCGTTGAGTGGCAGGGTTTACCATCCAGCTCCTACAATGAGCAGTTCTTC

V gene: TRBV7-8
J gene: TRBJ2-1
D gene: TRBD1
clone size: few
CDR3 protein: CASSLATQGQGHIF
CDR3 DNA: TGTGCCAGCAGCTTAGCGACGCAGGGACAGGGACATATCTTC

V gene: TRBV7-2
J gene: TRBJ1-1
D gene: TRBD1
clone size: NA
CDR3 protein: CASSLDGTGRLGAFF
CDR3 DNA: TGTGCCAGCAGCTTAGATGGGACAGGGCGATTGGGGGCTTTCTTT

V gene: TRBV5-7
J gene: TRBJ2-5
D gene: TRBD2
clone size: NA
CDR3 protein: CASSSSSGGQETQYF
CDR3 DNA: TGTGCCAGCAGCTCCTCTTCGGGGGGCCAAGAGACCCAGTACTTC

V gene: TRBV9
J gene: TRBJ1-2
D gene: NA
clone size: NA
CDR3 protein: CASSVGSGGAPLGYTF
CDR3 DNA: TGTGCCAGCAGCGTAGGGAGCGGGGGGGCTCCTCTGGGCTACACCTTC

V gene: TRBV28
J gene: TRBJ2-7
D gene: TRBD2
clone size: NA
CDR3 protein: CASSSTGGMVEQYF
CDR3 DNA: TGTGCCAGCAGTAGCACGGGGGGGATGGTCGAGCAGTACTTC

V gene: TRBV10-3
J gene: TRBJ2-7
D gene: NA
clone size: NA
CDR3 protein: CAISEPTGQFRSYEQYF
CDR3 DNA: TGTGCCATCAGTGAGCCGACCGGACAGTTCCGCTCCTACGAGCAGTACTTC

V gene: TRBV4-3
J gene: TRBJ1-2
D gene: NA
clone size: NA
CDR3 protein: CASSPRTPGYGYTF
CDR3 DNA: TGCGCCAGCAGCCCCAGAACCCCGGGTTATGGCTACACCTTC

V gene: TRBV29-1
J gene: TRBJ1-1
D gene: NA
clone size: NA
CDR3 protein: CSVVRTTMNTEAFF
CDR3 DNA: TGCAGCGTTGTACGGACTACCATGAACACTGAAGCTTTCTTT

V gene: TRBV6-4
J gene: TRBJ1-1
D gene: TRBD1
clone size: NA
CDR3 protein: CASSDTDRGTEAFF
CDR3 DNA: TGTGCCAGCAGTGACACGGACAGGGGGACTGAAGCTTTCTTT

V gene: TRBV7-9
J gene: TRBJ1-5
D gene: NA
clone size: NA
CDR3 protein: CASSLGSSYSNQPQHF
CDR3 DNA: TGTGCCAGCAGCTTAGGTTCCAGTTATAGCAATCAGCCCCAGCATTTT

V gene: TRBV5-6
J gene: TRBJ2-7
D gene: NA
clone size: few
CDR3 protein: CASRPQGGYEQYF
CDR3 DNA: TGTGCCAGCAGACCACAGGGCGGGTACGAGCAGTACTTC